This entry is about one T cell receptor beta chain. Its target is not known. Libraries were prepared by immunoSEQ multiplex PCR; TCRdb keeps only in-frame clonotypes and omits some of them. The data hold fewer than 90,000 clones, with over 65% observed a single time. The data were taken from a study of vaccination effects on CD4 cells after COVID-19. Study context: Sampling occurred 16 days and one week pre-vaccination in two convalescent patients.

Before sequencing took place, the ViraFEST assay used viral peptide pools to expand antigen-specific CD4+ T cells. Having been cultured for roughly 10 days, the cells underwent CD4+ T cell isolation. According to PCR results, the person was infected with SARS-CoV-2 between March and December 2020. Culturing of a few million PBMC per well took place with around 10 IU/ml IL-2 and about 10 ug/ml peptides. The TCR comes from a human donor who had a prior SARS-CoV-2 infection. Sequenced here: CD4+ T cells from PBMCs cultured with HIV peptides, sampled before COVID-19 vaccination. The subset was: HIV-1 Nef peptide pool negative control/reference culture.

CDR3 in amino acids: CASSPGPRTAVIYEQYF. Written as DNA, the CDR3 is TGCGCCAGCAGCCCAGGCCCACGGACAGCTGTAATCTACGAGCAGTACTTC. This chain joins TRBV4-1 and TRBJ2-7; tentatively, D is TRBD1 (6 bases). Trimming took 4 bases from V and 3 from J, leaving 22 bases between them. Germline V gives CDR1 MGHRA, CDR2 YSYEKL. The length of the CDR3 is 17 residues.